This entry describes one T cell receptor (beta chain). The data stem from a study of blood T cell repertoires in COVID-19. Study context: Whether acute or convalescent, the COVID-19 samples came from the United States, Italy and Spain.

Germline V gene data show CDR1 as SGHTA and CDR2 as FQGTGA. This CDR3 is 15 amino acids long. Trimming took 3 bases from V and 5 from J; bases not matched to a gene: 6. In the authors' workflow: For nucleated cells, counts were estimated from reference gene primer amplification. Clones were read by immunoSEQ multiplex PCR, and TCRdb kept only the in-frame ones, dropping some. V and J calls and clone size are as listed in that table; D and trimming were resolved from the DNA. The sample shows around 260,000 clones, about four fifths of them seen only once. The sequenced material came from peripheral blood. The rearrangement links TRBV7-3 to TRBJ2-5; 10 bases are shared with TRBD2. The TCR was taken from a woman aged 45-65 years who had recovered from COVID-19. Here the CDR3 reads CASSFLSGRVETQYF. In nucleotides, the CDR3 is TGTGCCAGCAGCTTCCTCAGCGGGAGGGTGGAGACCCAGTACTTC.